This T cell receptor beta chain came from a study of shared clonotypes between healthy human individuals. Study-level results: Blood alone was sampled, and tissue repertoires likely differ.

V shed 6 bases and J 7 bases; nucleotides not matched to a gene: 6. There are 13 residues in the CDR3. Germline CDR1 is MNHEY and CDR2 is SMNVEV (reference sequence). CD45RA-negative memory and CD45RA+ naive subsets were split from the CD4+ cells. TCRdb keeps only in-frame clones here, not all; method: immunoSEQ multiplex PCR. The profile shows about 660,000 clones, around two thirds of them singletons. This clone was seen a handful of times. Antigen specificity is unknown. The genes are TRBV27 and TRBJ1-2; 9 nucleotides line up with TRBD1. Material: memory CD4+ T cells sorted from blood. Noted subset: CD45RA-negative fraction. The origin of this receptor is a woman aged 25 to 39 in good health. The chain's CDR3 is CASRPTGGAGYTF. CDR3 DNA sequence: TGTGCCAGCAGGCCCACAGGGGGCGCTGGCTACACCTTC.